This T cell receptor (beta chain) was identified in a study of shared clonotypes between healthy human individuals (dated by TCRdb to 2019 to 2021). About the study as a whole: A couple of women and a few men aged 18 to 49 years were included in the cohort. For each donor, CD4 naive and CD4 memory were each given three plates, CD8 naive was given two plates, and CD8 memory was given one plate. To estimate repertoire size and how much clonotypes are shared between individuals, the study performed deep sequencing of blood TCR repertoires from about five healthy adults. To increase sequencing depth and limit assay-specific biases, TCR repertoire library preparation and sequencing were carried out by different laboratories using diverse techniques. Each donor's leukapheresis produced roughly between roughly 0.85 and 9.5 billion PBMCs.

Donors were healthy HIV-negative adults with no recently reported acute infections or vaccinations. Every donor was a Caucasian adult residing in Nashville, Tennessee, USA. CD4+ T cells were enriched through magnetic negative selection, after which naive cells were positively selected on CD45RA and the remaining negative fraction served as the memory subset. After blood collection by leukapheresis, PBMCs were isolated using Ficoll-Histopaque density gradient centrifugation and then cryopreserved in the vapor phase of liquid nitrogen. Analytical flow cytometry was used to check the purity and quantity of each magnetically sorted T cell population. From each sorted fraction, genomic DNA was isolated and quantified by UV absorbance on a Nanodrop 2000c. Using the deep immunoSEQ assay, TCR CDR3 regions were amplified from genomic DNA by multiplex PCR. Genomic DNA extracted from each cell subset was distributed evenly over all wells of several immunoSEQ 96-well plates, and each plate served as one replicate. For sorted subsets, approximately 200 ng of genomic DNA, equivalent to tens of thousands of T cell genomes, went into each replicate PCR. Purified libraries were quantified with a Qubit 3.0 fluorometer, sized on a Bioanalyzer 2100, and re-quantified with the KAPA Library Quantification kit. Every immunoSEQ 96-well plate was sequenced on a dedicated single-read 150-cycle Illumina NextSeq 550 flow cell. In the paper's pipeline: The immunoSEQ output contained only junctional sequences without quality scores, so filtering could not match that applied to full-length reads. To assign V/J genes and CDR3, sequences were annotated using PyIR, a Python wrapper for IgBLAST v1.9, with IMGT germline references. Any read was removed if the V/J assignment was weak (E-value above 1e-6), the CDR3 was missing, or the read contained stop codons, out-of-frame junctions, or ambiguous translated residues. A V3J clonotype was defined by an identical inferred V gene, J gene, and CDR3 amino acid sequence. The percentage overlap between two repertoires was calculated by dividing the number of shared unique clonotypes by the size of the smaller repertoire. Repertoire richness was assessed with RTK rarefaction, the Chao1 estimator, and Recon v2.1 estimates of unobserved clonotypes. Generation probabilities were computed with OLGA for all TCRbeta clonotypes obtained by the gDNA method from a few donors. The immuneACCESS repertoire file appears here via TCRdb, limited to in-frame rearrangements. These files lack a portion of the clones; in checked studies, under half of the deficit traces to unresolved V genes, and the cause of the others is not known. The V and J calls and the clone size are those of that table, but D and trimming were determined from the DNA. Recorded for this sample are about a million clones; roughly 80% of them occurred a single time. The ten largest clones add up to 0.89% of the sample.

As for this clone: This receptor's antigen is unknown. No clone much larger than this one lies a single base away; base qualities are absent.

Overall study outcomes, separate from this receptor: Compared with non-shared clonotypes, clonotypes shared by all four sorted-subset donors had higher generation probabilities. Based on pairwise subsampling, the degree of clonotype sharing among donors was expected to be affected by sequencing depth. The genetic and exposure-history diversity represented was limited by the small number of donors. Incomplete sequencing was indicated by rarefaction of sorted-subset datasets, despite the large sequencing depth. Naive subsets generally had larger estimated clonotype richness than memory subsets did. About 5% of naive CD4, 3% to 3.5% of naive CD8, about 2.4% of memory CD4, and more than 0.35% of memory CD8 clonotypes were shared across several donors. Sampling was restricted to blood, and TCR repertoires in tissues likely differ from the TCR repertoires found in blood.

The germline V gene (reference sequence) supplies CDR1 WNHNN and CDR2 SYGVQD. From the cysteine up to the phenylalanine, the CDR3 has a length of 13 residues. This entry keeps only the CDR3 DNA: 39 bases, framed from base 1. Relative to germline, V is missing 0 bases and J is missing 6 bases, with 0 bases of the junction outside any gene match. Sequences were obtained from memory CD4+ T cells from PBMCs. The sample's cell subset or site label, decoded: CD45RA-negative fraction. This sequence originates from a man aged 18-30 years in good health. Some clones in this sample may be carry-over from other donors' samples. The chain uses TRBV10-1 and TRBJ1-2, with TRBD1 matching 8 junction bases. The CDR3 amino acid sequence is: CASSESTGDGYTF. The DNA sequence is TGCGCCAGCAGTGAGTCGACAGGGGATGGCTACACCTTC.